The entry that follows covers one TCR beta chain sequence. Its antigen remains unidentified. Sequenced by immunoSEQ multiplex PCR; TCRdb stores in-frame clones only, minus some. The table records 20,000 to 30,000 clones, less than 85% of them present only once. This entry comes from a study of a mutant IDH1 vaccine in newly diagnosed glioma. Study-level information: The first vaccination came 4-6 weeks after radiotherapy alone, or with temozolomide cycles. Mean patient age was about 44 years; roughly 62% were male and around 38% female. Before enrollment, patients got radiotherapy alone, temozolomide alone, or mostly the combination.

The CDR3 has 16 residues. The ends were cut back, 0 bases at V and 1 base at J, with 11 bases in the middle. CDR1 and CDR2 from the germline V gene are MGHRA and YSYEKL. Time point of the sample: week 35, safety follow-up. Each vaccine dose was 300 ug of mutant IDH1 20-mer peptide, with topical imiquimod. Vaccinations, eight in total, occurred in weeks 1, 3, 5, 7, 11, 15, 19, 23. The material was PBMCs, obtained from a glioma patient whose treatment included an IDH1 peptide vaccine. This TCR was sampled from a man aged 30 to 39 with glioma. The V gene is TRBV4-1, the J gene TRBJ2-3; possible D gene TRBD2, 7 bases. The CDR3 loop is CASSQDKGGGTDTQYF. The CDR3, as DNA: TGCGCCAGCAGCCAAGATAAAGGGGGGGGCACAGATACGCAGTATTTT.